This is a list of T cell receptor beta chains from one sample in a study of shared clonotypes between healthy human individuals. Method: immunoSEQ multiplex PCR; TCRdb's copy keeps in-frame clones and lacks some. This repertoire shows about 670,000 clones, more than 70% found once; its top ten account for approximately 1.8%. Sequencing was done on a sample of memory CD4+ T cells sorted from blood. Receptors originate from a woman in her 30s in good health. Each CDR3 is given with its conserved first and last residue. Fields, in order: D gene, clone size, V gene, J gene, CDR3 protein, CDR3 DNA. The D gene is left open where the match is weak. Only part of the rows carry a size: once, few, many, or a class if the clone is expanded.

D gene: -; clone size: -; V gene: TRBV13; J gene: TRBJ2-6; CDR3 protein: CASSFLDRPMSSGANVLTF; CDR3 DNA: TGTGCCAGCAGCTTCCTCGACAGGCCAATGAGCTCTGGGGCCAACGTCCTGACTTTC
D gene: -; clone size: many; V gene: TRBV5-1; J gene: TRBJ2-5; CDR3 protein: CASSLEGELQETQYF; CDR3 DNA: TGCGCCAGCAGCTTGGAAGGGGAGCTCCAAGAGACCCAGTACTTC
D gene: TRBD1; clone size: few; V gene: TRBV6-6; J gene: TRBJ1-1; CDR3 protein: CASSRPNRGSTEAFF; CDR3 DNA: TGTGCCAGCAGTAGACCAAACAGGGGAAGTACTGAAGCTTTCTTT
D gene: TRBD2; clone size: few; V gene: TRBV2; J gene: TRBJ2-2; CDR3 protein: CASRGTSGRAFAGELFF; CDR3 DNA: TGTGCCAGCAGAGGGACTAGCGGGAGAGCATTCGCCGGGGAGCTGTTTTTT
D gene: TRBD1; clone size: -; V gene: TRBV2; J gene: TRBJ1-5; CDR3 protein: CASSVGGGDQPQHF; CDR3 DNA: TGTGCCAGCAGTGTAGGAGGGGGCGATCAGCCCCAGCATTTT
D gene: TRBD1; clone size: many; V gene: TRBV11-2; J gene: TRBJ2-7; CDR3 protein: CASSLEVTGPYEQYF; CDR3 DNA: TGTGCCAGCAGCTTAGAGGTGACAGGGCCCTACGAGCAGTACTTC
D gene: -; clone size: -; V gene: TRBV5-1; J gene: TRBJ1-2; CDR3 protein: CASSPTTDDRYTF; CDR3 DNA: TGCGCCAGCAGCCCGACGACCGACGATCGCTACACCTTC
D gene: -; clone size: few; V gene: TRBV5-1; J gene: TRBJ2-6; CDR3 protein: CASSLASFGANVLTF; CDR3 DNA: TGCGCCAGCAGCTTGGCGAGTTTCGGGGCCAACGTCCTGACTTTC
D gene: TRBD2; clone size: -; V gene: TRBV4-1; J gene: TRBJ2-3; CDR3 protein: CASSQEYRGSGTDTQYF; CDR3 DNA: TGCGCCAGCAGCCAGGAGTACCGCGGGAGCGGGACAGATACGCAGTATTTT
D gene: -; clone size: -; V gene: TRBV5-8; J gene: TRBJ2-7; CDR3 protein: CASSLRGVAYF; CDR3 DNA: TGTGCCAGCAGCTTGAGGGGGGTTGCGTACTTC
D gene: -; clone size: few; V gene: TRBV28; J gene: TRBJ1-2; CDR3 protein: CASSPGLKNGYTF; CDR3 DNA: TGTGCCAGCAGTCCGGGACTCAAGAATGGCTACACCTTC
D gene: -; clone size: -; V gene: TRBV6-5; J gene: TRBJ1-1; CDR3 protein: CASRRTERLNTEAFF; CDR3 DNA: TGTGCCAGCAGAAGGACAGAGCGATTGAACACTGAAGCTTTCTTT
D gene: TRBD1; clone size: -; V gene: TRBV28; J gene: TRBJ1-4; CDR3 protein: CASSLLGQGGEKLFF; CDR3 DNA: TGTGCCAGCAGTTTATTGGGACAGGGAGGTGAAAAACTGTTTTTT
D gene: -; clone size: -; V gene: TRBV5-5; J gene: TRBJ1-1; CDR3 protein: CASSLAGNTEAFF; CDR3 DNA: TGTGCCAGCAGCTTGGCCGGGAACACTGAAGCTTTCTTT
D gene: TRBD2; clone size: -; V gene: TRBV11-3; J gene: TRBJ2-3; CDR3 protein: CASGLAGADTQYF; CDR3 DNA: TGTGCCAGCGGGCTAGCGGGAGCAGATACGCAGTATTTT
D gene: TRBD2; clone size: -; V gene: TRBV7-3; J gene: TRBJ2-5; CDR3 protein: CASSAGTSGTETQYF; CDR3 DNA: TGTGCCAGCAGCGCCGGGACTAGCGGGACTGAGACCCAGTACTTC
D gene: -; clone size: -; V gene: TRBV25-1; J gene: TRBJ2-1; CDR3 protein: CASSDLTRGSSYNEQFF; CDR3 DNA: TGTGCCAGCAGTGACCTTACTCGGGGGAGCTCCTACAATGAGCAGTTCTTC
D gene: TRBD2; clone size: -; V gene: TRBV19; J gene: TRBJ2-3; CDR3 protein: CASRGLAGRADTQYF; CDR3 DNA: TGTGCCAGTAGGGGACTAGCGGGACGTGCAGATACGCAGTATTTT
D gene: TRBD2; clone size: -; V gene: TRBV11-1; J gene: TRBJ2-6; CDR3 protein: CASSPRTRSSGANVLTF; CDR3 DNA: TGTGCCAGCAGCCCGAGGACTAGGAGCTCTGGGGCCAACGTCCTGACTTTC
D gene: -; clone size: -; V gene: TRBV7-2; J gene: TRBJ1-3; CDR3 protein: CASSLSPNRAGNTIYF; CDR3 DNA: TGTGCCAGCAGCTTATCCCCGAACAGGGCTGGAAACACCATATATTTT
D gene: -; clone size: -; V gene: TRBV19; J gene: TRBJ1-4; CDR3 protein: CASSRAVRREEKLFF; CDR3 DNA: TGTGCCAGTAGTCGTGCAGTAAGGAGGGAAGAAAAACTGTTTTTT
D gene: -; clone size: -; V gene: TRBV6-1; J gene: TRBJ1-1; CDR3 protein: CASSESSFREAFF; CDR3 DNA: TGTGCCAGCAGTGAATCCTCTTTCCGAGAAGCTTTCTTT
D gene: -; clone size: -; V gene: TRBV5-6; J gene: TRBJ1-2; CDR3 protein: CASSLNSGYTF; CDR3 DNA: TGTGCCAGCAGCTTGAATTCCGGCTACACCTTC
D gene: -; clone size: once; V gene: TRBV4-1; J gene: TRBJ1-3; CDR3 protein: CASSQVYPSSSGNTIYF; CDR3 DNA: TGCGCCAGCAGCCAAGTTTATCCGTCGAGCTCTGGAAACACCATATATTTT
D gene: -; clone size: many; V gene: TRBV7-9; J gene: TRBJ2-3; CDR3 protein: CASSPRATDTQYF; CDR3 DNA: TGTGCCAGCAGCCCCCGGGCCACAGATACGCAGTATTTT
D gene: TRBD2; clone size: -; V gene: TRBV27; J gene: TRBJ2-1; CDR3 protein: CASSFHRLAGSYNEQFF; CDR3 DNA: TGTGCCAGCAGTTTCCACCGACTAGCGGGTTCCTACAATGAGCAGTTCTTC
D gene: TRBD2; clone size: -; V gene: TRBV9; J gene: TRBJ2-7; CDR3 protein: CASSVGNWVAGVADEQYF; CDR3 DNA: TGTGCCAGCAGCGTAGGGAATTGGGTAGCGGGAGTTGCAGACGAGCAGTACTTC
D gene: -; clone size: few; V gene: TRBV5-1; J gene: TRBJ2-5; CDR3 protein: CASRGAGDSETQYF; CDR3 DNA: TGCGCCAGCAGGGGGGCGGGAGACTCGGAGACCCAGTACTTC
D gene: TRBD1; clone size: -; V gene: TRBV5-1; J gene: TRBJ2-7; CDR3 protein: CASSLAGFRDRDEQYF; CDR3 DNA: TGCGCCAGCAGCTTGGCCGGGTTCCGGGACAGGGACGAGCAGTACTTC
D gene: -; clone size: -; V gene: TRBV19; J gene: TRBJ2-5; CDR3 protein: CASSIGAGAAQETQYF; CDR3 DNA: TGTGCCAGTAGTATCGGGGCAGGGGCGGCCCAAGAGACCCAGTACTTC
D gene: TRBD1; clone size: few; V gene: TRBV2; J gene: TRBJ1-2; CDR3 protein: CASQSTGNYGYTF; CDR3 DNA: TGTGCCAGCCAATCGACAGGGAACTATGGCTACACCTTC
D gene: -; clone size: -; V gene: TRBV6-1; J gene: TRBJ2-7; CDR3 protein: CASTLGRGSVEQYF; CDR3 DNA: TGTGCCAGCACCCTAGGGCGGGGCTCGGTCGAGCAGTACTTC
D gene: -; clone size: -; V gene: TRBV2; J gene: TRBJ2-1; CDR3 protein: CASSRSSYNEQFF; CDR3 DNA: TGTGCCAGCAGTAGGTCCTCCTACAATGAGCAGTTCTTC
D gene: -; clone size: -; V gene: TRBV19; J gene: TRBJ2-2; CDR3 protein: CASSIATVQKTGELFF; CDR3 DNA: TGTGCCAGTAGTATAGCTACGGTCCAAAAAACCGGGGAGCTGTTTTTT
D gene: TRBD1; clone size: -; V gene: TRBV28; J gene: TRBJ2-1; CDR3 protein: CASRQPGQQQFF; CDR3 DNA: TGTGCCAGCAGACAACCGGGACAGCAGCAGTTCTTC
D gene: TRBD1; clone size: -; V gene: TRBV28; J gene: TRBJ1-1; CDR3 protein: CASSLTGLAEAFF; CDR3 DNA: TGTGCCAGCAGTTTGACAGGGCTCGCTGAAGCTTTCTTT
D gene: TRBD2; clone size: -; V gene: TRBV7-3; J gene: TRBJ2-1; CDR3 protein: CASSPSGNDYNEQFF; CDR3 DNA: TGTGCCAGCAGCCCTAGCGGGAATGACTACAATGAGCAGTTCTTC
D gene: TRBD1; clone size: -; V gene: TRBV15; J gene: TRBJ1-1; CDR3 protein: CATSVRTGGYKEAFF; CDR3 DNA: TGTGCCACCAGCGTAAGGACAGGCGGGTACAAAGAAGCTTTCTTT
D gene: -; clone size: many; V gene: TRBV6-1; J gene: TRBJ1-1; CDR3 protein: CASHITGRAFF; CDR3 DNA: TGTGCCAGCCATATAACAGGAAGAGCTTTCTTT
D gene: TRBD1; clone size: -; V gene: TRBV25-1; J gene: TRBJ2-1; CDR3 protein: CASSDEVDRFYYNEQFF; CDR3 DNA: TGTGCCAGCAGTGATGAGGTGGACAGGTTTTACTACAATGAGCAGTTCTTC
D gene: TRBD2; clone size: -; V gene: TRBV19; J gene: TRBJ2-1; CDR3 protein: CASSKPGLAGVNEQFF; CDR3 DNA: TGTGCCAGTAGTAAGCCGGGACTAGCGGGAGTCAATGAGCAGTTCTTC
D gene: -; clone size: -; V gene: TRBV7-8; J gene: TRBJ1-3; CDR3 protein: CASSLLVGTSGNTIYF; CDR3 DNA: TGTGCCAGCAGCTTATTGGTCGGTACCTCTGGAAACACCATATATTTT
D gene: -; clone size: -; V gene: TRBV5-6; J gene: TRBJ1-3; CDR3 protein: CASSPGHGRRNTIYF; CDR3 DNA: TGTGCCAGCAGCCCGGGACACGGCCGTCGTAACACCATATATTTT
D gene: TRBD1; clone size: -; V gene: TRBV5-1; J gene: TRBJ1-5; CDR3 protein: CASSLGTGVGNQPQHF; CDR3 DNA: TGCGCCAGCAGCTTGGGGACAGGGGTCGGCAATCAGCCCCAGCATTTT
D gene: -; clone size: -; V gene: TRBV19; J gene: TRBJ2-6; CDR3 protein: CASTGGSYSGANVLTF; CDR3 DNA: TGTGCCAGTACGGGCGGAAGCTACTCTGGGGCCAACGTCCTGACTTTC
D gene: -; clone size: -; V gene: TRBV9; J gene: TRBJ2-3; CDR3 protein: CASSPPGLGSDTQYF; CDR3 DNA: TGTGCCAGCAGCCCCCCGGGGCTCGGTAGCGATACGCAGTATTTT